The 5 T cell receptor beta chains below were found in one sample sequenced in a study of persistence of HIV-infected CD4 T cells. What these receptors recognize is not known. The libraries were made with immunoSEQ version 4 in survey mode. Only in-frame clones appear in the TCRdb table, and some are missing; sequencing was by immunoSEQ multiplex PCR. The data hold roughly 43,000 clones, with 89% observed a single time. Anti-CD3/anti-CD28 beads served as a nonspecific positive control stimulus. Responding CD4+ T cells were sorted by upregulation of both CD40 ligand and CD69. The sequencing used CD4+ T cells sorted from PBMCs after approximately 18-hour stimulation, collected from a patient who received antiretroviral therapy. Receptors originate from an adult man with HIV who was CMV-seropositive.

J is TRBJ1-5 and V is TRBV28, with 8 nucleotides matching TRBD1. Germline values: CDR1 MDHEN, CDR2 SYDVKM. The CDR3 contains 18 residues. The V and J ends lost 3 bases and 0 bases, in that order; junction bases with no gene match: 10. The CDR3 bases are TGTGCCAGCAGTTTTCCGATTGACAGGGGATATAGCAATCAGCCCCAGCATTTT. Translation gives CASSFPIDRGYSNQPQHF.

The chain joins TRBV11-3 to TRBJ2-1; TRBD2 agrees at 7 bases. This CDR3 is 15 amino acids long. Per germline, CDR1 SGHNT and CDR2 YENEEA. The V and J ends lost 3 bases and 0 bases, in that order; junction bases with no gene match: 2. The CDR3 loop is CASSFGGSSYNEQFF. CDR3 in DNA: TGTGCCAGCAGCTTCGGGGGGAGCTCCTACAATGAGCAGTTCTTC.

This chain connects TRBV19 to TRBJ2-4; weak D call: TRBD1 (6 bases). Germline V gene sequence: CDR1 LNHDA, CDR2 SQIVND (reference sequence). CDR3 length equals 14 residues. Trimming pared 10 bases from V and 0 bases from J, leaving 13 bases between. The CDR3 region is CATREQGAKNIQYF. CDR3 coding DNA: TGTGCCACCCGGGAACAGGGAGCCAAAAACATTCAGTACTTC.

This clone was found a few times. The chain joins TRBV19 to TRBJ1-4; 8 bases agree with TRBD1. The CDR3 length is 15 residues. The V gene's germline CDR1 is LNHDA and CDR2 SQIVND (reference sequence). V lost 4 bases to trimming and J lost 8 bases; unmatched junction nucleotides: 9. CDR3 DNA sequence: TGTGCCAGTAGTACGCAGGGGGCGGTTTTGGAAAAACTGTTTTTT. Translated: CASSTQGAVLEKLFF.

The chain joins TRBV9 to TRBJ2-2, with TRBD1 matching 8 bases. Losses at the gene ends were 3 bases for V and 3 bases for J; bases not matched to a gene: 4. Germline CDR1 reads SGDLS; CDR2 reads YYNGEE. The CDR3 consists of 15 residues. CDR3: CASSAIQGDTGELFF. In DNA, the CDR3 is TGTGCCAGCAGCGCGATACAGGGGGACACCGGGGAGCTGTTTTTT.